What follows is one T cell receptor (beta chain) and its context. Method: immunoSEQ multiplex PCR; TCRdb's copy keeps in-frame clones and lacks some. Counted here are a few hundred thousand clones, approximately 87% occurring once; the ten biggest clones make up roughly 9.4%. These data come from a study of blood T cell repertoires in COVID-19. Individuals aged about 18 to 90 years were recruited from fewer than 30 US areas. The ends lost 4 bases at V and 1 base at J; junction bases unmatched: 4. CDR1 and CDR2 from the germline V gene are SGHNT and YYREEE (reference sequence). This CDR3 is built from 16 residues.

The material sequenced was PBMCs or T cells enriched from blood (not recorded which). The V call is TRBV5-4, the J call TRBJ2-1; 11 nucleotides align to TRBD2. The origin of this receptor is a woman between 45 and 65 years old who had recovered from COVID-19. CDR3 in amino acids: CASSRGTSGSYNEQFF. The CDR3 DNA sequence: TGTGCCAGCAGCAGAGGGACTAGCGGATCCTACAATGAGCAGTTCTTC.